This passage covers 2 T cell receptor beta chains from one sample sequenced in a study of shared clonotypes between healthy human individuals. CD45RO negativity and positive selection for CCR7 defined naive CD8 cells, a population that excluded terminally differentiated effector memory CD45RA+ cells. The data were produced by immunoSEQ multiplex PCR, yet TCRdb's version contains in-frame clones alone and is incomplete. The sample consists of about 870,000 clones, 80% to 95% of them appearing once. Material for sequencing was naive CD8+ T cells sorted from blood. Receptors originate from a man aged 30 to 39 in good health.

A single count supports this clone. This chain connects TRBV7-9 to TRBJ2-4; D is unclear. The CDR3 extends over 13 amino acids. Looked up from germline, CDR1 is SEHNR and CDR2 is FQNEAQ (reference sequence). V shed 1 base and J shed 5 bases, with 6 bases lying between them. The CDR3 bases are TGTGCCAGCAGCTTAGTTCCGGAAAACATTCAGTACTTC. Residues: CASSLVPENIQYF.

This chain joins TRBV9 and TRBJ2-5; 7 bases map to TRBD2. Losses at the gene ends were 1 base for V and 4 bases for J; bases not matched to a gene: 4. This CDR3 is built from 14 residues. Germline assignment: CDR1 SGDLS and CDR2 YYNGEE. CDR3 residues: CASSVMGGSETQYF. DNA for the CDR3: TGTGCCAGCAGCGTAATGGGGGGGTCAGAGACCCAGTACTTC.